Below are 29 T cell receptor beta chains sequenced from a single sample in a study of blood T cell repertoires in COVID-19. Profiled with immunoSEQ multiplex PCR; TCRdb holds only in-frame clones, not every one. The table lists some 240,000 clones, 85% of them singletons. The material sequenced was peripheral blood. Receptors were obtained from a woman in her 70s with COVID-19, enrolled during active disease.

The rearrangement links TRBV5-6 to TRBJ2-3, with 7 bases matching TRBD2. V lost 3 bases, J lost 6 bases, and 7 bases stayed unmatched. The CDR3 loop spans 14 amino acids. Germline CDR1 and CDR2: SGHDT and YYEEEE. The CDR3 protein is CASSSGLVWDTQYF. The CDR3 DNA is TGTGCCAGCAGCTCCGGACTAGTCTGGGATACGCAGTATTTT.

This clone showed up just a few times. In nucleotides, the CDR3 is TGTGCCAGCAGTTACGTAGCGTCTAGCCAGCCCCAGCATTTT. Amino acid sequence: CASSYVASSQPQHF. The chain links TRBV6-2 or TRBV6-3 to TRBJ1-5; unclear D gene. Deletions cut 2 bases from V and 7 bases from J, with 12 bases between. Germline assignment: CDR1 MNHEY and CDR2 SVGEGT. The CDR3 runs 14 residues.

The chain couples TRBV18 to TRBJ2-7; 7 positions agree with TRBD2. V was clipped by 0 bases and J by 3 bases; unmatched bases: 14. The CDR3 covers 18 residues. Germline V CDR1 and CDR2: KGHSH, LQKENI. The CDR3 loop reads CASSPPGQQPGLNYEQYF. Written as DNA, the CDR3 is TGTGCCAGCTCACCACCGGGGCAACAGCCGGGACTAAACTACGAGCAGTACTTC.

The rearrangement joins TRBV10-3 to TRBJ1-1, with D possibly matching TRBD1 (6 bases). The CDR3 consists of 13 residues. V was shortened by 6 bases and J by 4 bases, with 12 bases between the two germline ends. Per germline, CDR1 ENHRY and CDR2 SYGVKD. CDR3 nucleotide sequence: TGTGCCATCAGGGACAGTGGGGGCACTGAAGCTTTCTTT. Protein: CAIRDSGGTEAFF.

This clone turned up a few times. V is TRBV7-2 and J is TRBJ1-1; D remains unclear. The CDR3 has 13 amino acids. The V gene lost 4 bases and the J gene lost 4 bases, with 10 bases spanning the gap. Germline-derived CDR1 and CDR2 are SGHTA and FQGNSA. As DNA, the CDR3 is TGTGCCAGCAGCTCCACGGGAAGCACTGAAGCTTTCTTT. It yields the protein CASSSTGSTEAFF. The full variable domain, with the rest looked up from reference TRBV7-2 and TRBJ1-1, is GAGVSQSPSNKVTEKGKDVELRCDPISGHTALYWYRQSLGQGLEFLIYFQGNSAPDKSGLPSDRFSAERTGGSVSTLTIQRTQQEDSAVYLCASSSTGSTEAFFGQGTRLTVV.

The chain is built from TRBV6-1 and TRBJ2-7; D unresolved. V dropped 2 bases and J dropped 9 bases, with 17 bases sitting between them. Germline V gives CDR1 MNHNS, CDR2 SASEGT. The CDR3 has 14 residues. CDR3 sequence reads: CASSERLRPPGQYF. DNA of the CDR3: TGTGCCAGCAGTGAAAGACTCCGTCCCCCGGGGCAGTACTTC.

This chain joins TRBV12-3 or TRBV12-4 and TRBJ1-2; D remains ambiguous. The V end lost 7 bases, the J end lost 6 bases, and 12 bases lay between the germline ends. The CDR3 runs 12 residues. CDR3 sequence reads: CASTSIQDGYTF. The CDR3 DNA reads TGTGCCAGCACTTCAATTCAGGATGGCTACACCTTC.

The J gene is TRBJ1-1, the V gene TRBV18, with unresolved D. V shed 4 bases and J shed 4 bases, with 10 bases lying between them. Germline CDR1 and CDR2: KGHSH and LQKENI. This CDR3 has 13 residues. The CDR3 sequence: CASSLGRFTEAFF. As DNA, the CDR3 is TGTGCCAGCTCACTGGGGAGGTTCACTGAAGCTTTCTTT.

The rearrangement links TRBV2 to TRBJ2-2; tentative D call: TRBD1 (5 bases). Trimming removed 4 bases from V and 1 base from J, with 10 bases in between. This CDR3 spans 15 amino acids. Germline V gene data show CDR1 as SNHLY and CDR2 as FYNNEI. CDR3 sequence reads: CASSVSTGNTGELFF. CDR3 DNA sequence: TGTGCCAGCAGTGTTTCTACAGGGAACACCGGGGAGCTGTTTTTT. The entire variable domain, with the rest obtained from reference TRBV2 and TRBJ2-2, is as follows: EPEVTQTPSHQVTQMGQEVILRCVPISNHLYFYWYRQILGQKVEFLVSFYNNEISEKSEIFDDQFSVERPDGSNFTLKIRSTKLEDSAMYFCASSVSTGNTGELFFGEGSRLTVL.

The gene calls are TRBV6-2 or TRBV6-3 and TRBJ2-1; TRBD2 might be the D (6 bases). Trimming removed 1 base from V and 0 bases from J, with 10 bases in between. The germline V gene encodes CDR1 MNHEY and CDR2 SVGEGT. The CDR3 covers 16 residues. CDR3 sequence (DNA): TGTGCCAGCAGTTACTTGGGTAGCGGCTCCTACAATGAGCAGTTCTTC. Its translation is CASSYLGSGSYNEQFF.

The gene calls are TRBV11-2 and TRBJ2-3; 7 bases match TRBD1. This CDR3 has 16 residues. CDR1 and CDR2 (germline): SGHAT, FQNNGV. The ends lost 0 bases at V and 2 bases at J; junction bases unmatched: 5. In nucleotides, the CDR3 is TGTGCCAGCAGCTTAGATCCCGGGACAGTCACAGATACGCAGTATTTT. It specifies CASSLDPGTVTDTQYF.

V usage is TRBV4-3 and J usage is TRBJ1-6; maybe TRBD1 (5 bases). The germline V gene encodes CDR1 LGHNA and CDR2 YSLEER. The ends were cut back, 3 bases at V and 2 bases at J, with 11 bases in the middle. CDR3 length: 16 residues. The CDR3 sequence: CASSQTAEPYNSPLHF. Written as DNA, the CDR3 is TGCGCCAGCAGCCAGACAGCAGAGCCCTATAATTCACCCCTCCACTTT.

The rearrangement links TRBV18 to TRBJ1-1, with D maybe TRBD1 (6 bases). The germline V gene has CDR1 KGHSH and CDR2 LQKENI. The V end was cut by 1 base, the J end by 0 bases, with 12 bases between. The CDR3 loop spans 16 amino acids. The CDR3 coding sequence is TGTGCCAGCTCACCACGGCTGACAGGAATGAACACTGAAGCTTTCTTT. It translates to CASSPRLTGMNTEAFF.

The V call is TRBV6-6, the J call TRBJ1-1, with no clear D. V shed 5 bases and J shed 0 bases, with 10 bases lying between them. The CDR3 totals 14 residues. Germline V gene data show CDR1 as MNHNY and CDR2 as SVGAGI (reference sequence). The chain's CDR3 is CASSIGLMNTEAFF. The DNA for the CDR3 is TGTGCCAGCAGTATCGGTCTTATGAACACTGAAGCTTTCTTT.

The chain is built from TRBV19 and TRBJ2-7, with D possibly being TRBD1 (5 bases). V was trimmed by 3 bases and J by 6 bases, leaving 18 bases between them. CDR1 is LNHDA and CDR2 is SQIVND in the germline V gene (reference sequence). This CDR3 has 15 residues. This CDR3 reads CASSIEAAPQGEQYF. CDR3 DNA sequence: TGTGCCAGTAGTATCGAGGCTGCCCCCCAGGGCGAGCAGTACTTC. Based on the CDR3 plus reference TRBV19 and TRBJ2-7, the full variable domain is DGGITQSPKYLFRKEGQNVTLSCEQNLNHDAMYWYRQDPGQGLRLIYYSQIVNDFQKGDIAEGYSVSREKKESFPLTVTSAQKNPTAFYLCASSIEAAPQGEQYFGPGTRLTVT.

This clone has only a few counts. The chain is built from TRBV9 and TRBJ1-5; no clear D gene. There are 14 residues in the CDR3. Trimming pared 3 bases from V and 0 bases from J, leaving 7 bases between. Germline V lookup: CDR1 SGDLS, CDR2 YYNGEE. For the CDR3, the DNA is TGTGCCAGCAGCGGCACAGATAGCAATCAGCCCCAGCATTTT. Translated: CASSGTDSNQPQHF.

The CDR3 loop is CASRAGYYEQYF. The CDR3 DNA reads TGTGCCAGCAGGGCAGGATACTACGAGCAGTACTTC. The rearrangement uses TRBV12-3 or TRBV12-4 and TRBJ2-7; D gene uncertain. The CDR3 loop spans 12 amino acids. V was shortened by 6 bases and J by 3 bases, with 9 bases between the two germline ends.

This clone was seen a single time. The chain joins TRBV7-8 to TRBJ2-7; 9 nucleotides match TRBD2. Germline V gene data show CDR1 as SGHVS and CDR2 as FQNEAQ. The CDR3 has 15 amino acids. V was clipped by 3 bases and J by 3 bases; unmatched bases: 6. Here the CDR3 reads CASSFQTSGYYEQYF. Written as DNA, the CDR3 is TGTGCCAGCAGCTTCCAGACTAGCGGATACTACGAGCAGTACTTC.

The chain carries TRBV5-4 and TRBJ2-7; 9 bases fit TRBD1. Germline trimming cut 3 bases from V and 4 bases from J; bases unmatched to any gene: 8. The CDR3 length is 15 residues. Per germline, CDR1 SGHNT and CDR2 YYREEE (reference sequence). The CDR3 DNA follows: TGTGCCAGCAGCTGGGGGGGGACAGGGACTTACGAGCAGTACTTC. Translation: CASSWGGTGTYEQYF.

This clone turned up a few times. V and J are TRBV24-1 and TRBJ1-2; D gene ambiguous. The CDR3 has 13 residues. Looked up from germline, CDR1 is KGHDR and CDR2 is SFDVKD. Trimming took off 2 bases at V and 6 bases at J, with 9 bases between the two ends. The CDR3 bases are TGTGCCACCAGTGATTCCCAGAATAATGGCTACACCTTC. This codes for CATSDSQNNGYTF.

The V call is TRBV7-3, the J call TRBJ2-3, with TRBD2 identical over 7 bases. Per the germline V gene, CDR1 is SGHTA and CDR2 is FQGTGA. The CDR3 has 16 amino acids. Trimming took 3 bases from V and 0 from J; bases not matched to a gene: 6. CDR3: CASSFRSGTSTDTQYF. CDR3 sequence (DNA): TGTGCCAGCAGCTTTCGAAGCGGGACTAGCACAGATACGCAGTATTTT. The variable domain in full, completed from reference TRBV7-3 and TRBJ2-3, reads GAGVSQTPSNKVTEKGKYVELRCDPISGHTALYWYRQSLGQGPEFLIYFQGTGAADDSGLPNDRFFAVRPEGSVSTLKIQRTERGDSAVYLCASSFRSGTSTDTQYFGPGTRLTVL.

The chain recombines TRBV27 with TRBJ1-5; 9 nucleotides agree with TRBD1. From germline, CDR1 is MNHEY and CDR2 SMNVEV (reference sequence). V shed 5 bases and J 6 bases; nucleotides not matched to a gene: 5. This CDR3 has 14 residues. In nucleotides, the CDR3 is TGTGCCAGCAGTCCGGGGGACAGGGTTCAGCCCCAGCATTTT. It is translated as CASSPGDRVQPQHF.

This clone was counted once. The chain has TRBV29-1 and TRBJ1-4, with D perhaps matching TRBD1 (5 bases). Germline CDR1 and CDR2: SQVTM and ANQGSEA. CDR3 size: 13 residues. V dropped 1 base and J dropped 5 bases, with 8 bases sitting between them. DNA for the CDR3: TGCAGCGTTGAAGTGGGGCCCAATGAAAAACTGTTTTTT. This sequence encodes CSVEVGPNEKLFF.

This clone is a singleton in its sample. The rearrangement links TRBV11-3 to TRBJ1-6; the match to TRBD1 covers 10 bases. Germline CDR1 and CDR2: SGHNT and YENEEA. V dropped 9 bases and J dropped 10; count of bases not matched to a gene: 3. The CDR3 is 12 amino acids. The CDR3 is CASGTGVSPLHF. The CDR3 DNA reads TGTGCCAGTGGGACAGGGGTATCACCCCTCCACTTT. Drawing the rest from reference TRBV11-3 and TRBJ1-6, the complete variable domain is EAGVVQSPRYKIIEKKQPVAFWCNPISGHNTLYWYLQNLGQGPELLIRYENEEAVDDSQLPKDRFSAERLKGVDSTLKIQPAELGDSAVYLCASGTGVSPLHFGNGTRLTVT.

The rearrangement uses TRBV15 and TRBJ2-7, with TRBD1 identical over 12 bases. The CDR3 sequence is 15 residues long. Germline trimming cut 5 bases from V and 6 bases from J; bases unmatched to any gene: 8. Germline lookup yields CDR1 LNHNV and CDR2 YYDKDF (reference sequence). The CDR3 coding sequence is TGTGCCACCAGCCTCCGGGACAGGGGGCATTTCGAGCAGTACTTC. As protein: CATSLRDRGHFEQYF.

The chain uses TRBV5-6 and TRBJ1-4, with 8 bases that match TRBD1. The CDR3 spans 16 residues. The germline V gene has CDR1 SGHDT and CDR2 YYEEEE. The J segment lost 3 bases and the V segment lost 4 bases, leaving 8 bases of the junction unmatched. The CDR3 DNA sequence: TGTGCCAGCAGCCTTCGGACAGGGCGGGCTAATGAAAAACTGTTTTTT. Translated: CASSLRTGRANEKLFF.

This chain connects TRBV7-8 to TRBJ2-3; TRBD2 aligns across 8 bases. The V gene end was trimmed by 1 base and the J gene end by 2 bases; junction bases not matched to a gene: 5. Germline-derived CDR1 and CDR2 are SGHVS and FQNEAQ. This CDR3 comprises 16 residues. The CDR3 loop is CASSLVLAGITDTQYF. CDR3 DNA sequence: TGTGCCAGCAGCTTAGTGTTAGCGGGGATCACAGATACGCAGTATTTT. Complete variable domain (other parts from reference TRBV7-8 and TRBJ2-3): GAGVSQSPRYKVAKRGQDVALRCDPISGHVSLFWYQQALGQGPEFLTYFQNEAQLDKSGLPSDRFFAERPEGSVSTLKIQRTQQEDSAVYLCASSLVLAGITDTQYFGPGTRLTVL.

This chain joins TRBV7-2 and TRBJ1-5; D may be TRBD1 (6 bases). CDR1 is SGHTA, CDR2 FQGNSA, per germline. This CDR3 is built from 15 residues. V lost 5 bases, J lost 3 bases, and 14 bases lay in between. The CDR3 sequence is CASSRDTGFNQPQHF. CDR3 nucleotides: TGTGCCAGCAGCAGGGACACAGGGTTCAATCAGCCCCAGCATTTT.

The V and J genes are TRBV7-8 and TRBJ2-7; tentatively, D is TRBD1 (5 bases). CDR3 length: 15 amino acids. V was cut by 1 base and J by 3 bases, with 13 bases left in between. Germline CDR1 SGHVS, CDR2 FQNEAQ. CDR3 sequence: CASSLVPRANYEQYF. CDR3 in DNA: TGTGCCAGCAGCTTAGTTCCCAGGGCGAACTACGAGCAGTACTTC.